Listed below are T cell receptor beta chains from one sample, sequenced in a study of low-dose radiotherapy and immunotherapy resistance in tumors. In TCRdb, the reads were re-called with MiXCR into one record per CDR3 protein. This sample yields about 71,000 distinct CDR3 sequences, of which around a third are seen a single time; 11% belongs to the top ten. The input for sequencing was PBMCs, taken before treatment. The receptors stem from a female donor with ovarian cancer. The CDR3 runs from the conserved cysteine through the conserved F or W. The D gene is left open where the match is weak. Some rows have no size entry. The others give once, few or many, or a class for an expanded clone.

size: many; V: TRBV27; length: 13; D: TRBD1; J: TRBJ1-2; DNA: TGTGCCAGCAGGACAGGGGGCGGATTTGGCTACACCTTC; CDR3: CASRTGGGFGYTF
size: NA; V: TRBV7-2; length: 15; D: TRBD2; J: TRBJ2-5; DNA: TGTGCCAGCAACCCAGCGGGGGGCAAACAAGAGACCCAGTACTTC; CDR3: CASNPAGGKQETQYF
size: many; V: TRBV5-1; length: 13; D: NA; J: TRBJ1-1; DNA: TGCGCCAGCAGCTTCGGACGGGACACTGAAGCTTTCTTT; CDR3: CASSFGRDTEAFF
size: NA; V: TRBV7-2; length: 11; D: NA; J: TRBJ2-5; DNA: TGTGCCAGGGGGGCCCAAGAGACCCAGTACTTC; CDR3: CARGAQETQYF
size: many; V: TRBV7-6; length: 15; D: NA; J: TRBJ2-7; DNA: TGTGCCAGCAGCCCCGGGCTCAGCCCTACTTACGAGCAGTACTTC; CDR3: CASSPGLSPTYEQYF
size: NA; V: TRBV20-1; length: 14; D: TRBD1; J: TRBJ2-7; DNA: TGCAGTGCTAGAGCCCGGGACAGGCTCTACGAGCAGTACTTC; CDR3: CSARARDRLYEQYF
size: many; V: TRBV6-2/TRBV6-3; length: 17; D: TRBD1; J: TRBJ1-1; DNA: TGTGCCAGCAGCCTATGGACAGGGGGGAAGATGAGCACTGAAGCTTTCTTT; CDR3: CASSLWTGGKMSTEAFF
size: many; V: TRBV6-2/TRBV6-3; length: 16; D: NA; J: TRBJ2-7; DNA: TGTGCCAGCAGTTACTCGACCTTAGGGTCCGTCTACGAGCAGTACTTC; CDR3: CASSYSTLGSVYEQYF
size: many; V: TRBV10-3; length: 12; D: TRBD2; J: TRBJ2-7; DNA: TGTGCCATCAGTGTGGGCGGGAGGGAGCAGTACTTC; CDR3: CAISVGGREQYF
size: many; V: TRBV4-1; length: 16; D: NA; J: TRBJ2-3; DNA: TGCGCCAGCAGCCAAGATTTGGGGACTCTAACAGATACGCAGTATTTT; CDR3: CASSQDLGTLTDTQYF
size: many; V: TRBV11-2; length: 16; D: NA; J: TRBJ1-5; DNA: TGTGCCAGCAGCTCGTCGTCCGGGATGGGCAATCAGCCCCAGCATTTT; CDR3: CASSSSSGMGNQPQHF
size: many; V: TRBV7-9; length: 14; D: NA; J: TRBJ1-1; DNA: TGTGCCAGCAGCTTACAACCCGAGAACACTGAAGCTTTCTTT; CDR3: CASSLQPENTEAFF